This T cell receptor beta chain comes out of a study of cytomegalovirus exposure and HLA in healthy donors. CDR3 length: 13 amino acids. CDR1 and CDR2 from the germline V gene are SGHAT and FQNNGV. The V gene lost 5 bases and the J gene lost 5 bases, with 13 bases spanning the gap. Both 60 Vbeta primers and 13 Jbeta primers went into the PCR. Generated by immunoSEQ multiplex PCR, the TCRdb table keeps only in-frame clones and is missing some. The repertoire holds around 210,000 clones, about 80% seen once, with about 2.7% in the top ten. This chain joins TRBV11-2 and TRBJ2-7, with a tentative D call TRBD2 (6 bases). The clonotype comes from a woman aged 25 to 45 in good health and CMV-seronegative. The sequenced sample consisted of PBMCs. CDR3 bases: TGTGCCAGCAGCCCACTAGCATTCCACGAGCAGTACTTC. Its translation: CASSPLAFHEQYF.